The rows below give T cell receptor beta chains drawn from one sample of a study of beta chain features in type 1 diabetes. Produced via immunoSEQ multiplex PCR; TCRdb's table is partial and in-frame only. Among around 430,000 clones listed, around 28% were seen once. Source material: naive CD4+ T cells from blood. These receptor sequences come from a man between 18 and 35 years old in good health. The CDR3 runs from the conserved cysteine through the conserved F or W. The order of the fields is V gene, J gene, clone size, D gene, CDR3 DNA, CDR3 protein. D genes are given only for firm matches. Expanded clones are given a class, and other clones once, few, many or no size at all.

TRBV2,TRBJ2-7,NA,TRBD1,TGTGCCAGCACTGGGGACAGGAGCTACGAGCAGTACTTC,CASTGDRSYEQYF
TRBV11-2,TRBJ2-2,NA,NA,TGTGCCAGCAGCTTAACCCTCACCGGGGAGCTGTTTTTT,CASSLTLTGELFF
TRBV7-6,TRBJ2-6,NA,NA,TGTGCCAGCAGCCGTTTCGGGTCTGGGGCCAACGTCCTGACTTTC,CASSRFGSGANVLTF
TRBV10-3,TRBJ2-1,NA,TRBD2,TGTGCCATCAGTGAAGGGGTCCTAGCGGGGGCCAATGAGCAGTTCTTC,CAISEGVLAGANEQFF
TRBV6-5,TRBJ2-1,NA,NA,TGTGCCAGCACCCCGATTGGGGGCTCCTACAATGAGCAGTTCTTC,CASTPIGGSYNEQFF
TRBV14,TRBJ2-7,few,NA,TGTGCCAGCAGCCAAGCAATAGCACCCAGCTCCTACGAGCAGTACTTC,CASSQAIAPSSYEQYF
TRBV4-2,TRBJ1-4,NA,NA,TGTGCCAGCAGCCAAGACGCCATGAGTGAATCGAAACTGTTTTTT,CASSQDAMSESKLFF
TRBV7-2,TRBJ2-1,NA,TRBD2,TGTGCCAGCAGCTTTGCGCGGGAGAACAATGAGCAGTTCTTC,CASSFARENNEQFF
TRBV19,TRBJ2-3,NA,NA,TGTGCCAGTAGTTTACGGTCCGGCACAGATACGCAGTATTTT,CASSLRSGTDTQYF
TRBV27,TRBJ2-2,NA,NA,TGTGCCAGCAGCCTGGAGGGGCGAGGCGGGGAGCTGTTTTTT,CASSLEGRGGELFF
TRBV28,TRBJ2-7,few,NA,TGTGCCAGCACTTCGAAGGGTTACGAGCAGTACTTC,CASTSKGYEQYF
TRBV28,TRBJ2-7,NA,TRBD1,TGTGCCAGCTCCCGTATTGGGACAGGGAGCTCCTACGAGCAGTACTTC,CASSRIGTGSSYEQYF
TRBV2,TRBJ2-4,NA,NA,TGTGCCAGCAATCGACCGAGCGGACCGACCAAAAACATTCAGTACTTC,CASNRPSGPTKNIQYF
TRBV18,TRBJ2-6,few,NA,TGTGCCAGCTCCGGGGGAGGGGCCAACGTCCTGACTTTC,CASSGGGANVLTF
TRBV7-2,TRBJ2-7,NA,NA,TGTGCCAGCAGCAACCAGGGGAACTACGAGCAGTACTTC,CASSNQGNYEQYF
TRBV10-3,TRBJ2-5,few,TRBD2,TGTGCCATCAGTGGCCTAGCGGGAGAGGGAGAGACCCAGTACTTC,CAISGLAGEGETQYF
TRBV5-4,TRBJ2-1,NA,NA,TGTGCCAGCAGCGCGAGTGTGGTTGTCTCCTACAATGAGCAGTTCTTC,CASSASVVVSYNEQFF
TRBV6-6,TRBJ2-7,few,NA,TGTGCCAGCAGCCGAAGGGTGGCACACGAGCAGTACTTC,CASSRRVAHEQYF
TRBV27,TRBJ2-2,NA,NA,TGTGCCAGCAGTTTGAGGGAGAACACCGGGGAGCTGTTTTTT,CASSLRENTGELFF
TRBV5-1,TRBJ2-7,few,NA,TGCGCCAGCAGCTTCTACGGACATAACTACGAGCAGTACTTC,CASSFYGHNYEQYF
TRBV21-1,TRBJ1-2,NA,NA,TGTGCCAGCAGCAAAGACCCACTAACCTTC,CASSKDPLTF
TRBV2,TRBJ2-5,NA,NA,TGTGCCAGCAGCCGAGGGCGCGGGGAGACCCAGTACTTC,CASSRGRGETQYF
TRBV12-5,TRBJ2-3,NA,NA,TGTGCTAGTGGTCTCGGGGCTAGCACAGATACGCAGTATTTT,CASGLGASTDTQYF
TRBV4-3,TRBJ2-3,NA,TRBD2,TGCGCCAGCAGCGCCAGCGGGAGGGCAGATACGCAGTATTTT,CASSASGRADTQYF
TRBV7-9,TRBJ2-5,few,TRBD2,TGTGCCAGCAGCCGGGTCCTAGCGGGACGTCAAGAGACCCAGTACTTC,CASSRVLAGRQETQYF
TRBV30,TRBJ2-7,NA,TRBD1,TGTGCCTGGAGTACGGGACAGGGGACCTACGAGCAGTACTTC,CAWSTGQGTYEQYF
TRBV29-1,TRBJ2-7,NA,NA,TGCAGCGTAAAGGTAGATGCAAGGCCCTACGAGCAGTACTTC,CSVKVDARPYEQYF
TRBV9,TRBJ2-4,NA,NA,TGTGCCAGCAGCGTAGCGGCTGGGACCCTAGGCCACATTCAGTACTTC,CASSVAAGTLGHIQYF
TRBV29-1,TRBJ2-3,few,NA,TGCAGCGTGGATACGCAGTATTTT,CSVDTQYF